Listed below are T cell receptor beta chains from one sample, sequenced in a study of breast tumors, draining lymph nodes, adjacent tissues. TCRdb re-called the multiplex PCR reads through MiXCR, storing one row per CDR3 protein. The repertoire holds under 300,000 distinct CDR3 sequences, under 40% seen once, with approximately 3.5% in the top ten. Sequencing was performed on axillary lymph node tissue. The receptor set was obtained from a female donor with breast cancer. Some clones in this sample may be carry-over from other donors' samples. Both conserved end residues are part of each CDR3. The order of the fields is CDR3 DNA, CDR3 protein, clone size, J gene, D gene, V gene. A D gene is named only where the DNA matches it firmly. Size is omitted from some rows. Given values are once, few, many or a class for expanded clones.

CDR3 DNA: TGTGCCAGCAGCCACCTAGGGACAGGGCGCGAGCAGTACTTC; CDR3 protein: CASSHLGTGREQYF; clone size: NA; J gene: TRBJ2-7; D gene: TRBD1; V gene: TRBV6-6
CDR3 DNA: TGTGCCAGCAGCTTAGGTCAGGGACAGGGGGAGAGCTCCTACGAGCAGTACTTC; CDR3 protein: CASSLGQGQGESSYEQYF; clone size: NA; J gene: TRBJ2-7; D gene: TRBD1; V gene: TRBV11-3
CDR3 DNA: TGTGCCAGTACCCCTCGGAAGAACCAGCCCCAGCATTTT; CDR3 protein: CASTPRKNQPQHF; clone size: many; J gene: TRBJ1-5; D gene: NA; V gene: TRBV19
CDR3 DNA: TGTGCCAGCAGATGGGACGGGTACACCTTC; CDR3 protein: CASRWDGYTF; clone size: medium-sized; J gene: TRBJ1-2; D gene: NA; V gene: TRBV7-3
CDR3 DNA: TGTGCCAGTGGGGGAAACTCGTATAATGAGCAGTTCTTC; CDR3 protein: CASGGNSYNEQFF; clone size: few; J gene: TRBJ2-1; D gene: NA; V gene: TRBV12-3/TRBV12-4
CDR3 DNA: TGTGCCAGTAGCGTGTCTTTTGGACAAGCATTCGCACCCCTCCACTTT; CDR3 protein: CASSVSFGQAFAPLHF; clone size: many; J gene: TRBJ1-6; D gene: NA; V gene: TRBV19
CDR3 DNA: TGTGCCAGCAGCGGGGTATCCGGGGCTCAAGAGACCCAGCACTTC; CDR3 protein: CASSGVSGAQETQHF; clone size: NA; J gene: TRBJ2-5; D gene: NA; V gene: TRBV7-9
CDR3 DNA: TGTGCCAGTAGTGTTAGCGGGAGATCCTACGAGCAGTACTTC; CDR3 protein: CASSVSGRSYEQYF; clone size: many; J gene: TRBJ2-7; D gene: TRBD2; V gene: TRBV19
CDR3 DNA: TGTGCCAGCATCCTAGGGGGGTACACCGGGGAGCTGTTTTTT; CDR3 protein: CASILGGYTGELFF; clone size: NA; J gene: TRBJ2-2; D gene: NA; V gene: TRBV2
CDR3 DNA: TGTGCCAGCAGTTCCCCGGGACTAGCGGGAGGCGGGGAGCTGTTTTTT; CDR3 protein: CASSSPGLAGGGELFF; clone size: NA; J gene: TRBJ2-2; D gene: TRBD2; V gene: TRBV6-5
CDR3 DNA: TGTGCCAGCAGTGAATACGGGGGCTATAATGAAAAACTGTTTTTT; CDR3 protein: CASSEYGGYNEKLFF; clone size: NA; J gene: TRBJ1-4; D gene: NA; V gene: TRBV25-1
CDR3 DNA: TGTGCCAGCAGTTTAGGGGGACTAGCGGGAGTAGGTAACACCGGGGAGCTGTTTTTT; CDR3 protein: CASSLGGLAGVGNTGELFF; clone size: few; J gene: TRBJ2-2; D gene: TRBD2; V gene: TRBV27
CDR3 DNA: TGCAGCGTTCTGACTAGCGGGAGTGTCTTAAATGAGCAGTTCTTC; CDR3 protein: CSVLTSGSVLNEQFF; clone size: many; J gene: TRBJ2-1; D gene: TRBD2; V gene: TRBV29-1
CDR3 DNA: TGTGCCAGCAGTGAAACGGGGTGGGGCGGCTACACCTTC; CDR3 protein: CASSETGWGGYTF; clone size: many; J gene: TRBJ1-2; D gene: NA; V gene: TRBV6-1
CDR3 DNA: TGCAGCGTTCTACAGTTGGGGGCCGGGGAGCTGTTTTTT; CDR3 protein: CSVLQLGAGELFF; clone size: many; J gene: TRBJ2-2; D gene: NA; V gene: TRBV29-1
CDR3 DNA: TGTGCCAGCCCCACGGGTAAACCATCCGAGCAGTACTTC; CDR3 protein: CASPTGKPSEQYF; clone size: many; J gene: TRBJ2-7; D gene: NA; V gene: TRBV2
CDR3 DNA: TGTGCCAGCAGCGTAGGATCAGGGACTGGAAACACCATATATTTT; CDR3 protein: CASSVGSGTGNTIYF; clone size: many; J gene: TRBJ1-3; D gene: NA; V gene: TRBV9
CDR3 DNA: TGCAGTGCTAGAGCTGATACTAGGGGACTAGCACAAGAGACCCAGTACTTC; CDR3 protein: CSARADTRGLAQETQYF; clone size: once; J gene: TRBJ2-5; D gene: TRBD2; V gene: TRBV20-1
CDR3 DNA: TGTGCCAGCAGGCCAGGCCTACGGTACGAGCAGTACTTC; CDR3 protein: CASRPGLRYEQYF; clone size: few; J gene: TRBJ2-7; D gene: NA; V gene: TRBV6-5
CDR3 DNA: TGTGCCATCCTGAGCGGAGGGGCCGGGGAGCAGTTCTTC; CDR3 protein: CAILSGGAGEQFF; clone size: NA; J gene: TRBJ2-1; D gene: NA; V gene: TRBV10-3
CDR3 DNA: TGTGCCAGCAGCCAGCAGGGGGTACCAGATACGCAGTATTTT; CDR3 protein: CASSQQGVPDTQYF; clone size: NA; J gene: TRBJ2-3; D gene: TRBD1; V gene: TRBV6-2/TRBV6-3
CDR3 DNA: TGTGCCAGTAGGACTAGCGGGGAGCTGTTTTTT; CDR3 protein: CASRTSGELFF; clone size: many; J gene: TRBJ2-2; D gene: NA; V gene: TRBV19
CDR3 DNA: TGTGCCGGAAAGGCTAGCGGGAGAGAGCAGTACTTC; CDR3 protein: CAGKASGREQYF; clone size: NA; J gene: TRBJ2-7; D gene: TRBD2; V gene: TRBV2
CDR3 DNA: TGTGCCACCAGTGTAGTGGGAGGGTCAGATACGCAGTATTTT; CDR3 protein: CATSVVGGSDTQYF; clone size: many; J gene: TRBJ2-3; D gene: TRBD2; V gene: TRBV24-1
CDR3 DNA: TGTGCCAGCAGCCCACGGGACAGGGGGGGCAATGAGCAGTTCTTC; CDR3 protein: CASSPRDRGGNEQFF; clone size: NA; J gene: TRBJ2-1; D gene: TRBD1; V gene: TRBV7-6
CDR3 DNA: TGTGCCAGCAGTCCCCGGGACAGGGTCTATGGCTACACCTTC; CDR3 protein: CASSPRDRVYGYTF; clone size: few; J gene: TRBJ1-2; D gene: TRBD1; V gene: TRBV27
CDR3 DNA: TGTGCCAGCAGCGTAGCTACAGGACTAGCGGGCGGAGAGACCCAGTACTTC; CDR3 protein: CASSVATGLAGGETQYF; clone size: many; J gene: TRBJ2-5; D gene: TRBD2; V gene: TRBV9
CDR3 DNA: TGTGCCAGCAGCGGGTGGGCTAGCGGGAGTCACGGGGAGCTGTTTTTT; CDR3 protein: CASSGWASGSHGELFF; clone size: many; J gene: TRBJ2-2; D gene: TRBD2; V gene: TRBV5-5
CDR3 DNA: TGTGCCAGCAGTGAAAGAGTACGGAGGGGACTAGCGGGAGGGCCCCAAGATACGCAGTATTTT; CDR3 protein: CASSERVRRGLAGGPQDTQYF; clone size: NA; J gene: TRBJ2-3; D gene: TRBD2; V gene: TRBV6-5
CDR3 DNA: TGTGCCAGCAGCTCGAGCGGCGGGAGTACGTACGAGCAGTACTTC; CDR3 protein: CASSSSGGSTYEQYF; clone size: NA; J gene: TRBJ2-7; D gene: TRBD2; V gene: TRBV5-6
CDR3 DNA: TGTGCCAGCAGCTTAGCCGGACCTAATTCACCCCTCCACTTT; CDR3 protein: CASSLAGPNSPLHF; clone size: many; J gene: TRBJ1-6; D gene: NA; V gene: TRBV7-8
CDR3 DNA: TGTGCCAGCTCACCACCCTTCGGCGAGCAGTACTTC; CDR3 protein: CASSPPFGEQYF; clone size: many; J gene: TRBJ2-7; D gene: NA; V gene: TRBV18
CDR3 DNA: TGTGCCAGCAGTTACTCGGGCAGGTTCAATGAGCAGTTCTTC; CDR3 protein: CASSYSGRFNEQFF; clone size: NA; J gene: TRBJ2-1; D gene: NA; V gene: TRBV6-5
CDR3 DNA: TGTGCCAGCAGCTCACTGCTTCGGGGGTTGGGTGGCTACACCTTC; CDR3 protein: CASSSLLRGLGGYTF; clone size: NA; J gene: TRBJ1-2; D gene: NA; V gene: TRBV13
CDR3 DNA: TGTGCCAGCATGGGGCGAGGCAATTCACCCCTCCACTTT; CDR3 protein: CASMGRGNSPLHF; clone size: many; J gene: TRBJ1-6; D gene: NA; V gene: TRBV28
CDR3 DNA: TGTGCCAGCAGCTCCGCGGGGCGGGGGGGCCGAGAGACCCAGTACTTC; CDR3 protein: CASSSAGRGGRETQYF; clone size: many; J gene: TRBJ2-5; D gene: TRBD2; V gene: TRBV7-2
CDR3 DNA: TGTGCCACCAGCGGGACAGGGGAGGGAGGCTACACCTTC; CDR3 protein: CATSGTGEGGYTF; clone size: NA; J gene: TRBJ1-2; D gene: TRBD1; V gene: TRBV15
CDR3 DNA: TGCGCCAGCAGCCAAGAAGGGCTAGCGGGAGTTGACACCGGGGAGCTGTTTTTT; CDR3 protein: CASSQEGLAGVDTGELFF; clone size: many; J gene: TRBJ2-2; D gene: TRBD2; V gene: TRBV4-1
CDR3 DNA: TGTGCCAGCAGCTCGGGGACCTCAAGCTCCTACAATGAGCAGTTCTTC; CDR3 protein: CASSSGTSSSYNEQFF; clone size: NA; J gene: TRBJ2-1; D gene: NA; V gene: TRBV5-4
CDR3 DNA: TGCAGTGCCGGGACTAGCGGGAGGGAGCAGTTCTTC; CDR3 protein: CSAGTSGREQFF; clone size: many; J gene: TRBJ2-1; D gene: TRBD2; V gene: TRBV20-1
CDR3 DNA: TGTGCCAGCAGCTTAAACCGGGACAGCTCCTACAATGAGCAGTTCTTC; CDR3 protein: CASSLNRDSSYNEQFF; clone size: many; J gene: TRBJ2-1; D gene: TRBD1; V gene: TRBV7-8
CDR3 DNA: TGTGCCATCAGTGAGTCGGACAGGGCGTTGTATAATGAGCAGTTCTTC; CDR3 protein: CAISESDRALYNEQFF; clone size: many; J gene: TRBJ2-1; D gene: TRBD1; V gene: TRBV10-3
CDR3 DNA: TGTGCCAGCCGTGGACAGCCTGGGGCTCCTAATTCACCCCTCCACTTT; CDR3 protein: CASRGQPGAPNSPLHF; clone size: NA; J gene: TRBJ1-6; D gene: NA; V gene: TRBV2
CDR3 DNA: TGCAGTGCTAGATTACAGGGATACGGGGCCAACGTCCTGACTTTC; CDR3 protein: CSARLQGYGANVLTF; clone size: many; J gene: TRBJ2-6; D gene: NA; V gene: TRBV20-1
CDR3 DNA: TGTGCCAGCACGCTGACTAGCGGAGCTGGCCCAGATACGCAGTATTTT; CDR3 protein: CASTLTSGAGPDTQYF; clone size: NA; J gene: TRBJ2-3; D gene: TRBD2; V gene: TRBV28
CDR3 DNA: TGCAGTGCCCGGGGGGAAAGCACAGATACGCAGTATTTT; CDR3 protein: CSARGESTDTQYF; clone size: NA; J gene: TRBJ2-3; D gene: TRBD2; V gene: TRBV20-1
CDR3 DNA: TGTGCCAGCAGCAAACAGGGGGCGGGCTACACCTTC; CDR3 protein: CASSKQGAGYTF; clone size: many; J gene: TRBJ1-2; D gene: TRBD1; V gene: TRBV7-9
CDR3 DNA: TGCAGCGTTGTGGTCCGGGGAACTAACTATGGCTACACCTTC; CDR3 protein: CSVVVRGTNYGYTF; clone size: NA; J gene: TRBJ1-2; D gene: NA; V gene: TRBV20-1
CDR3 DNA: TGTGCCAGCAGCTTAGGGGTTGGGACTAACTATGGCTACCCCTTC; CDR3 protein: CASSLGVGTNYGYPF; clone size: NA; J gene: TRBJ1-2; D gene: NA; V gene: TRBV7-2
CDR3 DNA: TGTGCCAGCAGCTTTAGCGGGGGGGGTGCAGATACGCAGTATTTT; CDR3 protein: CASSFSGGGADTQYF; clone size: few; J gene: TRBJ2-3; D gene: TRBD2; V gene: TRBV7-3
CDR3 DNA: TGTGCCAGCAGCCCTACGAGCGGGGGGGCCGGCGAGCAGTTCTTC; CDR3 protein: CASSPTSGGAGEQFF; clone size: many; J gene: TRBJ2-1; D gene: TRBD2; V gene: TRBV4-2
CDR3 DNA: TGCGCCAGCAGCTTAGGACACTTATCCTACGAGCAGTACTTC; CDR3 protein: CASSLGHLSYEQYF; clone size: many; J gene: TRBJ2-7; D gene: NA; V gene: TRBV5-1
CDR3 DNA: TGTGCCAGCAGCCCGCCAGGCAGCTCCTACGAGCAGTACTTC; CDR3 protein: CASSPPGSSYEQYF; clone size: NA; J gene: TRBJ2-7; D gene: NA; V gene: TRBV7-9
CDR3 DNA: TGTGCCAGCAGCCCGGACACTACGATGGGGAAGCCCCAGCATTTT; CDR3 protein: CASSPDTTMGKPQHF; clone size: many; J gene: TRBJ1-5; D gene: NA; V gene: TRBV12-3/TRBV12-4